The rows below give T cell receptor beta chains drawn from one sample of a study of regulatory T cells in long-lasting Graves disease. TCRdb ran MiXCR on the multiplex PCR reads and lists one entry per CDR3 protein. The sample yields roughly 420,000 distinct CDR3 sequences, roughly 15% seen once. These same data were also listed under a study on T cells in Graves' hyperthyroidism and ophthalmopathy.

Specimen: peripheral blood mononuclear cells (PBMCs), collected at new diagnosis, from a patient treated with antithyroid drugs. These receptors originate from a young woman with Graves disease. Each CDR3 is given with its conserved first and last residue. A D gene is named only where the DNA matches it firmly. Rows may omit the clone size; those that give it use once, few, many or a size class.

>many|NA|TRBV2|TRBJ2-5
CASSEGFGAGETQYF
TGTGCCAGCAGTGAAGGGTTCGGGGCTGGGGAGACCCAGTACTTC
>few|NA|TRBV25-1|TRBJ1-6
CASSGDRTDYNSPLHF
TGTGCCAGCAGTGGAGACAGAACCGATTATAATTCACCCCTCCACTTT
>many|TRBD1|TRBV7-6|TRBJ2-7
CASSLGTGTARGEQYF
TGTGCCAGCAGCCTAGGTACGGGGACAGCCCGAGGCGAGCAGTACTTC
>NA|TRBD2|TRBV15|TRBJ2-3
CATNGLAGTTDTQYF
TGTGCCACCAACGGACTAGCGGGGACCACAGATACGCAGTATTTT
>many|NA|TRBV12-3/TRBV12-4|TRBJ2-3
CASRTDLNTQYF
TGTGCCAGCAGAACCGATCTGAATACGCAGTATTTT
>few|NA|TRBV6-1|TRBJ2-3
CASRPSSLDTQYF
TGTGCCAGCCGGCCCTCGAGCTTAGATACGCAGTATTTT
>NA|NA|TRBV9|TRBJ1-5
CASSPNTNQPQHF
TGTGCCAGCAGCCCCAACACCAATCAGCCCCAGCATTTT
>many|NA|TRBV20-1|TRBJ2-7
CSARGPSWNSYEQYF
TGCAGTGCTAGAGGTCCTAGCTGGAACTCCTACGAGCAGTACTTC
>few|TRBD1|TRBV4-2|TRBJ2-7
CASSLSPGQGVHEQYF
TGTGCCAGCAGCCTCAGCCCGGGACAGGGGGTACACGAGCAGTACTTC
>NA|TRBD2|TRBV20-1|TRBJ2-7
CSARRPGGDEQYF
TGCAGTGCTAGAAGGCCGGGGGGGGACGAGCAGTACTTC
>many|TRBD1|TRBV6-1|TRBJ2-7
CASSPTRGTGTYEQYF
TGTGCCAGCAGTCCAACAAGAGGGACAGGGACCTACGAGCAGTACTTC
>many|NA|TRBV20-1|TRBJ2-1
CSASPTSRRYNEQFF
TGCAGTGCTAGCCCCACTAGCCGCCGCTACAATGAGCAGTTCTTC
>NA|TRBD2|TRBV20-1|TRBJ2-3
CSASGMTSGSLDTQYF
TGCAGTGCTAGCGGGATGACTAGCGGGAGCCTAGATACGCAGTATTTT
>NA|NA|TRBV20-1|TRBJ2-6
CSARVSGANVLTF
TGCAGTGCTAGGGTTTCTGGGGCCAACGTCCTGACTTTC
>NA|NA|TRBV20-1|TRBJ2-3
CSARDLGADTQYF
TGCAGTGCTAGAGATTTGGGGGCAGATACGCAGTATTTT
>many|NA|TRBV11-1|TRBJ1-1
CASSLARRGADEAFF
TGTGCCAGCAGCTTAGCGAGGCGGGGGGCCGATGAAGCTTTCTTT
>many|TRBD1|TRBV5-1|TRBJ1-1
CASSLDHRQGITEAFF
TGCGCCAGCAGCTTGGACCACCGACAGGGAATCACTGAAGCTTTCTTT
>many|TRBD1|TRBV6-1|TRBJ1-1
CASSPWDSHTEAFF
TGTGCCAGCAGCCCCTGGGACAGCCACACTGAAGCTTTCTTT
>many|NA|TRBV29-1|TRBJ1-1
CSVPLGTEAFF
TGCAGCGTACCACTTGGCACTGAAGCTTTCTTT
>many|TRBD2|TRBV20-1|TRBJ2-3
CSADTSGTSGSGGRTDTQYF
TGCAGTGCAGACACCTCCGGGACTAGCGGGAGCGGGGGTAGGACAGATACGCAGTATTTT
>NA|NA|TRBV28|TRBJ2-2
CASSHYAGELFF
TGTGCCAGCAGCCACTATGCCGGGGAGCTGTTTTTT
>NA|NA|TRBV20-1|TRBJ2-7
CGGASQSYEQYF
TGCGGGGGGGCCTCCCAATCCTACGAGCAGTACTTC
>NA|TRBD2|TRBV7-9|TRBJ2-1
CASSLSLAGVDNEQFF
TGTGCCAGCAGCTTAAGCCTAGCGGGAGTAGATAATGAGCAGTTCTTC
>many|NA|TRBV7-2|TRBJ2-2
CASSLRQANTGELFF
TGTGCCAGCAGCTTAAGGCAAGCGAACACCGGGGAGCTGTTTTTT
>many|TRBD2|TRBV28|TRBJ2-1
CASRQREGYNEQFF
TGTGCCAGCAGACAGCGGGAGGGGTACAATGAGCAGTTCTTC
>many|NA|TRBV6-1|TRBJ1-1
CASSDRPDTEAFF
TGTGCCAGCAGTGACAGGCCGGACACTGAAGCTTTCTTT
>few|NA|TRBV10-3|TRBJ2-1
CAIGLEGYNEQFF
TGTGCCATCGGACTTGAGGGCTACAATGAGCAGTTCTTC
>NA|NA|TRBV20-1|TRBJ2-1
CSAPPRTAGSNEQFF
TGCAGTGCTCCGCCCAGGACAGCGGGGAGCAATGAGCAGTTCTTC
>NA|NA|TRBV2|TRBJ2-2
CASSEFPGGELFF
TGTGCCAGCAGTGAATTCCCGGGCGGGGAGCTGTTTTTT
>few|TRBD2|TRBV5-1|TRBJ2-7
CASSLGTSGYYEQYF
TGCGCCAGCAGCTTGGGGACTAGCGGCTACTACGAGCAGTACTTC
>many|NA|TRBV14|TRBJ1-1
CASSQGGTSEAFF
TGTGCCAGCAGCCAAGGGGGTACATCAGAAGCTTTCTTT
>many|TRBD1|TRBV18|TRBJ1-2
CASSLKDRAGYTF
TGTGCCAGCTCACTAAAAGACAGGGCTGGCTACACCTTC
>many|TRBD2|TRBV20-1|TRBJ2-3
CSAFLPFGTSGKGLDTQYF
TGCAGTGCTTTCTTACCCTTTGGGACTAGCGGGAAGGGCTTAGATACGCAGTATTTT
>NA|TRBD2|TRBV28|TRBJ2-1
CASSFIGLAGNEQFF
TGTGCCAGCAGTTTTATAGGACTAGCGGGCAATGAGCAGTTCTTC
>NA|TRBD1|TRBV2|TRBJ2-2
CASSEAWGQLTETTGELFF
TGTGCCAGCAGTGAAGCGTGGGGACAGCTAACAGAAACCACCGGGGAGCTGTTTTTT
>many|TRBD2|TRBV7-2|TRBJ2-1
CASSLVGLAGVNEQFF
TGTGCCAGCAGCTTAGTAGGACTAGCGGGAGTGAATGAGCAGTTCTTC
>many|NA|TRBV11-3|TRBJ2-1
CASSFRAETYNEQFF
TGTGCCAGCAGCTTCCGAGCAGAGACCTACAATGAGCAGTTCTTC
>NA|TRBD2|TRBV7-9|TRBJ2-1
CASSSPTSGGRARDEQFF
TGTGCCAGCAGCTCACCAACTAGCGGGGGGAGGGCTCGGGATGAGCAGTTCTTC
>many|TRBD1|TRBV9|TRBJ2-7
CASSVEGTASFEQYF
TGTGCCAGCAGCGTAGAAGGGACAGCCTCATTCGAGCAGTACTTC
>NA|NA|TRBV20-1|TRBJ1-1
CSAGEGGGGTEAFF
TGCAGTGCTGGCGAAGGGGGAGGTGGCACTGAAGCTTTCTTT
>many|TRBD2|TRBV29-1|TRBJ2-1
CSVGTSGRERNEQFF
TGCAGCGTCGGGACTAGCGGGAGGGAACGGAATGAGCAGTTCTTC
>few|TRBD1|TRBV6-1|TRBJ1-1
CASSIDRGLEAFF
TGTGCCAGCAGCATCGACAGGGGGCTTGAAGCTTTCTTT
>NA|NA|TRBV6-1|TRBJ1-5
CASSTNLGESNQPQHF
TGTGCCAGCAGTACCAACCTGGGGGAAAGCAATCAGCCCCAGCATTTT
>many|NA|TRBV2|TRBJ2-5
CASNPARGKTQYF
TGTGCCAGCAACCCAGCCAGGGGAAAGACCCAGTACTTC
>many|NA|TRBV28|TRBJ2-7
CASSLEGFSYEQYF
TGTGCCAGCAGTTTGGAAGGATTTTCCTACGAGCAGTACTTC
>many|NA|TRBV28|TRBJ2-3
CASSETRTQYF
TGTGCCAGCAGTGAAACCCGTACGCAGTATTTT
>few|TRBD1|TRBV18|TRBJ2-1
CASSPTGDIYNEQFF
TGTGCCAGCTCACCGACAGGGGATATCTACAATGAGCAGTTCTTC
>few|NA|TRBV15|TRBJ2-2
CATSIPTGELFF
TGTGCCACCAGCATCCCCACCGGGGAGCTGTTTTTT
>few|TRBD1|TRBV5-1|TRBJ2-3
CASSPGFGTGVPDTQYF
TGCGCCAGCAGTCCGGGGTTCGGGACAGGGGTTCCAGATACGCAGTATTTT
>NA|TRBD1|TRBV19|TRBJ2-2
CASSTHRGPGELFF
TGTGCCAGTAGTACCCACAGGGGTCCCGGGGAGCTGTTTTTT
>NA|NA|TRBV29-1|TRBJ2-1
CSVDGTHEQFF
TGCAGCGTTGACGGGACCCATGAGCAGTTCTTC
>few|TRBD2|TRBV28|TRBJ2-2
CASIRRPSGKTNTGELFF
TGTGCCAGCATTCGAAGACCTAGCGGGAAGACGAACACCGGGGAGCTGTTTTTT
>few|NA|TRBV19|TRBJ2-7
CASSMSGRGTYEQYF
TGTGCCAGTAGTATGTCGGGACGGGGGACCTACGAGCAGTACTTC
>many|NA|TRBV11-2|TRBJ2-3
CASSLVQTDTDTQYF
TGCGCCAGCAGCTTGGTACAGACAGACACAGATACGCAGTATTTT
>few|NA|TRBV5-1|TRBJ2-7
CASSYLGGPLYEQYF
TGCGCCAGCAGCTATCTTGGGGGGCCCCTCTACGAGCAGTACTTC
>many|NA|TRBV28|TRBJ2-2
CASSSTGRSNTGELFF
TGTGCCAGCAGTTCTACGGGCAGGTCGAACACCGGGGAGCTGTTTTTT
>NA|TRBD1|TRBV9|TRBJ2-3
CASSVDDRGVGDTQYF
TGTGCCAGCAGCGTGGACGACAGGGGAGTAGGAGATACGCAGTATTTT
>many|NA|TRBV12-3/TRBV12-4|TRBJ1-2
CASSLMASQGGGYTF
TGTGCCAGCAGTTTAATGGCGTCACAGGGAGGAGGCTACACCTTC
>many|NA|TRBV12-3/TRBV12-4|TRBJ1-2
CASSLEGNYGYTF
TGTGCCAGCAGTTTAGAGGGGAACTATGGCTACACCTTC
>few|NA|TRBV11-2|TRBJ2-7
CAWSDGSGYEQYF
TGTGCCTGGAGTGACGGGAGTGGGTACGAGCAGTACTTC